This T cell receptor beta chain emerged from a study of blood T cells in healthy people across ages. PCR was performed a second time for about 7 to 11 cycles using a sample-barcoded 5' primer and a J-beta primer mix. Each CDR3 protein gets one entry after TCRdb re-called the 5' RACE reads with MiXCR. The repertoire holds around 990,000 distinct CDR3 sequences, with 20% to 25% as singletons. In its sample, this clonotype was seen a few times. This CDR3 comprises 15 residues. Unmatched junction bases numbered 9, after V lost 4 bases and J lost 4 bases. The same data also contributed to another study, on T cells of mothers and their children.

The sequence was collected from a girl aged 2 to 9 in good health. The genes are TRBV12-3 or TRBV12-4 and TRBJ1-2; 7 bases align to TRBD1. Sequencing was carried out using blood. The CDR3 DNA reads TGTGCCAGCAGTTCAAGGGGGCGCCGGGGCTATGGCTACACCTTC. This gives the protein CASSSRGRRGYGYTF.